The 27 T cell receptor beta chains below all came from one sample that was sequenced in a study of blood T cell repertoires in COVID-19. Clones were read by immunoSEQ multiplex PCR, and TCRdb kept only the in-frame ones, dropping some. The table shows hundreds of thousands of clones, with around 87% occurring only once. The sample taken for sequencing was PBMCs or T cells enriched from blood (not recorded which). These receptors came from a man aged 35-49 years in a cohort exposed to, infected with or recovered from COVID-19 (not recorded which).

The chain recombines TRBV10-3 with TRBJ2-7, with 14 bases fitting TRBD2. This CDR3 comprises 19 residues. The V gene's germline CDR1 is ENHRY and CDR2 SYGVKD. Trimming removed 0 bases from V and 0 bases from J; junction bases left unmatched: 7. The CDR3 spells CAISESMGLAGESSYEQYF. CDR3 nucleotide sequence: TGTGCCATCAGTGAGTCGATGGGACTAGCGGGAGAAAGCTCCTACGAGCAGTACTTC.

The count of this clone is one. V is TRBV14 and J is TRBJ1-1, with a tentative D call TRBD1 (5 bases). The germline CDR1 and CDR2 sequences are SGHDN and FVKESK. The V end was cut by 1 base, the J end by 1 base, with 10 bases between. This CDR3 comprises 15 residues. This CDR3 reads CASSQVATANTEAFF. CDR3 nucleotide sequence: TGTGCCAGCAGCCAAGTTGCGACAGCGAACACTGAAGCTTTCTTT. The whole variable domain, filled in from reference TRBV14 and TRBJ1-1, reads EAGVTQFPSHSVIEKGQTVTLRCDPISGHDNLYWYRRVMGKEIKFLLHFVKESKQDESGMPNNRFLAERTGGTYSTLKVQPAELEDSGVYFCASSQVATANTEAFFGQGTRLTVV.

The chain joins TRBV5-6 to TRBJ2-1; 10 bases agree with TRBD2. Losses at the gene ends were 5 bases for V and 2 bases for J; bases not matched to a gene: 7. The germline V gene has CDR1 SGHDT and CDR2 YYEEEE. The CDR3 is 16 amino acids. The CDR3 sequence: CASSDKREGPYNEQFF. CDR3 DNA sequence: TGTGCCAGCAGTGACAAGCGGGAGGGACCCTACAATGAGCAGTTCTTC.

The J gene is TRBJ1-3, the V gene TRBV5-4, with TRBD1 as a possible D gene (5 bases). Trimming left V 4 bases short and J 4 bases short, with 9 bases between. This CDR3 spans 13 amino acids. In germline, CDR1 is SGHNT, CDR2 YYREEE (reference sequence). The CDR3 DNA follows: TGTGCCAGCAGCCGAACAGGAGGAAACACCATATATTTT. This translates into CASSRTGGNTIYF.

CDR3 nucleotide sequence: TGTGCCAGCAGCCACCGCACGACTAGCGGGAGGGGAGATACGCAGTATTTT. Translating it yields CASSHRTTSGRGDTQYF. The chain uses TRBV14 and TRBJ2-3; 14 bases are a match to TRBD2. CDR1 is SGHDN, CDR2 FVKESK, per germline. Germline trimming cut 3 bases from V and 5 bases from J; bases unmatched to any gene: 7. The CDR3 consists of 17 residues. Combining the CDR3 with reference TRBV14 and TRBJ2-3 gives the whole variable domain EAGVTQFPSHSVIEKGQTVTLRCDPISGHDNLYWYRRVMGKEIKFLLHFVKESKQDESGMPNNRFLAERTGGTYSTLKVQPAELEDSGVYFCASSHRTTSGRGDTQYFGPGTRLTVL.

This sequence joins TRBV9 and TRBJ2-3; 8 nucleotides line up with TRBD2. The CDR3 consists of 16 residues. V dropped 4 bases and J dropped 5; count of bases not matched to a gene: 12. The V gene's germline CDR1 is SGDLS and CDR2 YYNGEE. CDR3 protein: CASSFGAGEGEDTQYF. The CDR3, as DNA: TGTGCCAGCAGCTTCGGAGCGGGAGAAGGGGAAGATACGCAGTATTTT.

The J gene is TRBJ2-1, the V gene TRBV9, with 10 positions matching TRBD1. Germline V gene data show CDR1 as SGDLS and CDR2 as YYNGEE. J lost 6 bases, V lost 5 bases, and 11 bases had no gene match. The CDR3 runs 16 residues. The CDR3 DNA follows: TGTGCCAGCAGTCCCACCGGGACAGGGGTGGGCAATGAGCAGTTCTTC. Translating gives CASSPTGTGVGNEQFF.

The J gene is TRBJ2-1, the V gene TRBV7-8, with TRBD2 matching 16 bases. Germline V lookup: CDR1 SGHVS, CDR2 FQNEAQ. V shed 6 bases and J 8 bases; nucleotides not matched to a gene: 7. The CDR3 is made up of 16 amino acids. Here the CDR3 reads CASRQQGLAGGDEQFF. The CDR3 bases are TGTGCCAGCAGACAACAGGGACTAGCGGGAGGGGATGAGCAGTTCTTC. The whole variable domain, remainder taken from reference TRBV7-8 and TRBJ2-1, is GAGVSQSPRYKVAKRGQDVALRCDPISGHVSLFWYQQALGQGPEFLTYFQNEAQLDKSGLPSDRFFAERPEGSVSTLKIQRTQQEDSAVYLCASRQQGLAGGDEQFFGPGTRLTVL.

This chain uses TRBV7-7 with TRBJ2-5; no clear D gene. Trimming took 8 bases from V and 7 from J, leaving 17 bases between them. The CDR3 is made up of 13 amino acids. The germline V gene has CDR1 SSHAT and CDR2 FNYEAQ (reference sequence). The CDR3 is CASSAASLGTQYF. In DNA, the CDR3 is TGTGCCAGCTCGGCAGCGAGTTTGGGGACCCAGTACTTC.

This sequence joins TRBV28 and TRBJ1-2; 9 bases are a match to TRBD1. The V segment lost 7 bases and the J segment 5 bases; nucleotides outside the gene matches: 17. The length of the CDR3 is 17 residues. The germline gives CDR1 MDHEN, CDR2 SYDVKM. The CDR3 protein is CASTKGGGTGIGYGYTF. The CDR3 nucleotides read TGTGCCAGCACCAAAGGCGGCGGGACAGGGATCGGGTATGGCTACACCTTC.

This rearrangement joins TRBV27 to TRBJ2-7; 11 bases line up with TRBD1. V lost 4 bases, J lost 4 bases, and 6 bases stayed unmatched. Per germline, CDR1 MNHEY and CDR2 SMNVEV (reference sequence). The CDR3 is 15 amino acids. As DNA, the CDR3 is TGTGCCAGCAGTTGGGCCGGGACAGGGGGTTACGAGCAGTACTTC. It specifies CASSWAGTGGYEQYF.

The gene calls are TRBV11-2 and TRBJ2-2; 8 bases are a match to TRBD2. The junction had 1 base not matched to a gene; V was cut back by 3 bases and J by 1 base. Germline CDR1 is SGHAT and CDR2 is FQNNGV. This CDR3 is built from 15 residues. The CDR3 loop reads CASSFSGGNTGELFF. The CDR3 DNA reads as TGTGCCAGCAGCTTCAGCGGGGGGAACACCGGGGAGCTGTTTTTT.

The chain couples TRBV19 to TRBJ2-1; 11 bases line up with TRBD2. J lost 7 bases, V lost 1 base, and 15 bases had no gene match. Per germline, CDR1 LNHDA and CDR2 SQIVND (reference sequence). CDR3 size: 19 residues. As DNA, the CDR3 is TGTGCCAGTAGTATAGGGGACACCCCTTCTAGCGGGAGGACGAATGAGCAGTTCTTC. Translating it yields CASSIGDTPSSGRTNEQFF.

V gene TRBV2 combines with J gene TRBJ1-5; no definite D call. CDR1 and CDR2 (germline): SNHLY, FYNNEI. Trimming cost V 5 bases and J 0 bases, with 8 bases left between them. The CDR3 runs to 14 residues. This CDR3 is CASSNTASNQPQHF. The CDR3 DNA is TGTGCCAGCAGTAATACAGCTAGCAATCAGCCCCAGCATTTT.

The V gene is TRBV5-6, the J gene TRBJ1-1; possible D gene TRBD1, 5 bases. The CDR3 has 15 residues. The germline V gene encodes CDR1 SGHDT and CDR2 YYEEEE. Trimming stripped 1 base from V and 3 bases from J, with 13 bases between. The CDR3 region is CASSLMGGRDTEAFF. As DNA, the CDR3 is TGTGCCAGCAGCTTGATGGGGGGACGGGACACTGAAGCTTTCTTT.

This CDR3 is CASSQDSGGRSEKLFF. In nucleotides, the CDR3 is TGTGCCAGCAGCCAAGATTCGGGGGGAAGAAGTGAAAAACTGTTTTTT. The genes are TRBV4-2 and TRBJ1-4, with D maybe TRBD1 (5 bases). This CDR3 spans 16 amino acids. Germline V gene lookup returns CDR1 LGHNA and CDR2 YNFKEQ. V was trimmed by 0 bases and J by 7 bases, leaving 15 bases between them.

A few counts support this clone. This chain links TRBV3-1 (or the pseudogene TRBV3-2) with TRBJ1-2, with 7 bases matching TRBD1. This CDR3 comprises 19 residues. V gave up 0 bases and J gave up 2 bases; unmatched junction bases: 15. Germline CDR1 and CDR2: LGHDT and YNNKEL (reference sequence). The CDR3 sequence: CASSQDRSVWTGNNYGYTF. The CDR3 DNA sequence: TGTGCCAGCAGCCAAGATAGGAGCGTCTGGACAGGAAACAACTATGGCTACACCTTC.

The chain has TRBV30 and TRBJ2-1; a weak D match, TRBD2 (6 bases). In germline, CDR1 is GTSNPN, CDR2 SVGIG (reference sequence). The CDR3 spans 10 residues. V was trimmed by 3 bases and J by 15 bases, leaving 12 bases between them. The CDR3 sequence is CAWRRDSGFF. In DNA, the CDR3 is TGTGCCTGGAGACGGGACTCGGGGTTCTTC. Full variable domain (rest looked up from reference TRBV30 and TRBJ2-1): SQTIHQWPATLVQPVGSPLSLECTVEGTSNPNLYWYRQAAGRGLQLLFYSVGIGQISSEVPQNLSASRPQDRQFILSSKKLLLSDSGFYLCAWRRDSGFFGPGTRLTVL.

This CDR3 is CASSGQENQPQHF. The CDR3 DNA sequence: TGTGCCAGCTCAGGACAGGAGAATCAGCCCCAGCATTTT. The rearrangement links TRBV18 to TRBJ1-5; 7 positions agree with TRBD1. This CDR3 has 13 residues. V shed 5 bases, J shed 4 bases, and the junction held 2 bases outside the gene matches. Per germline, CDR1 KGHSH and CDR2 LQKENI.

The chain recombines TRBV5-1 with TRBJ2-2, with D possibly being TRBD2 (5 bases). The CDR3 spans 14 residues. Trimming removed 1 base from V and 6 bases from J, with 10 bases in between. Germline CDR1 SGHRS, CDR2 YFSETQ. This chain's CDR3 is CASSLIATPGELFF. CDR3 coding DNA: TGCGCCAGCAGCTTGATAGCGACCCCCGGGGAGCTGTTTTTT.

The chain employs TRBV15 and TRBJ2-1, with D perhaps matching TRBD2 (6 bases). Trimming took 3 bases from V and 6 from J, leaving 12 bases between them. CDR1 and CDR2 from the germline V gene are LNHNV and YYDKDF (reference sequence). This CDR3 comprises 14 residues. This chain's CDR3 is CATSRVRDSNEQFF. As DNA, the CDR3 is TGTGCCACCAGCAGGGTCCGGGACTCCAATGAGCAGTTCTTC.

V is TRBV18 and J is TRBJ2-5; 9 nucleotides match TRBD2. The germline V gene has CDR1 KGHSH and CDR2 LQKENI. The CDR3 runs to 17 residues. J lost 4 bases, V lost 2 bases, and 11 bases had no gene match. CDR3 residues: CASSPYGSGSGRETQYF. CDR3 DNA sequence: TGTGCCAGCTCACCATATGGTAGCGGGAGTGGGAGAGAGACCCAGTACTTC.

V usage is TRBV5-1 and J usage is TRBJ2-7; 7 bases are shared with TRBD1. This CDR3 has 15 residues. Trimming took 4 bases from V and 0 from J; bases not matched to a gene: 7. CDR1 is SGHRS, CDR2 YFSETQ, per germline. The CDR3 region has the DNA TGCGCCAGCAGCACTCTACAGGGGCCCTCCTACGAGCAGTACTTC. Translation gives CASSTLQGPSYEQYF.

This chain joins TRBV28 and TRBJ2-7, with D perhaps TRBD2 (6 bases). The CDR3 covers 16 residues. Germline V lookup: CDR1 MDHEN, CDR2 SYDVKM. V lost 3 bases and J lost 3, with 18 bases in between. This chain's CDR3 is CASSFTPRTKGYEQYF. CDR3 in DNA: TGTGCCAGCAGTTTTACCCCACGGACTAAGGGCTACGAGCAGTACTTC.

CDR3 nucleotide sequence: TGTGCCAGTAGCCTAGCGGGAGGGGTATCTGAGCAGTTCTTC. Its protein product is CASSLAGGVSEQFF. J is TRBJ2-1 and V is TRBV19, with 12 bases identical to TRBD2. The CDR3 is 14 amino acids. J gave up 9 bases and V 6 bases, and 6 bases lay outside the gene matches. In germline, CDR1 is LNHDA, CDR2 SQIVND (reference sequence).

The chain employs TRBV15 and TRBJ1-5; 8 bases fit TRBD1. This CDR3 has 15 residues. Trimming took 6 bases from V and 4 from J; bases not matched to a gene: 8. Germline CDR1 LNHNV, CDR2 YYDKDF (reference sequence). DNA for the CDR3: TGTGCCACCAGAGACCGGACAGGGATGAATCAGCCCCAGCATTTT. Residues: CATRDRTGMNQPQHF.

The chain recombines TRBV28 with TRBJ2-7; weak D call: TRBD1 (5 bases). The CDR3 totals 12 residues. Deletions cut 6 bases from V and 4 bases from J, with 10 bases between. Germline CDR1 is MDHEN and CDR2 is SYDVKM. CDR3 nucleotides: TGTGCCAGCAGAAAAGACAGTTACGAGCAGTACTTC. This codes for CASRKDSYEQYF.